A selection of T cell receptor beta chains follows, all from one sample in a study of blood T cell repertoires in COVID-19. The repertoire was sequenced with immunoSEQ multiplex PCR; TCRdb's copy has only in-frame clones and lacks some. This table has about 310,000 clones, under 90% appearing once. The sample consisted of peripheral blood. These receptors originate from a woman aged 25 to 45 with COVID-19, enrolled during active disease. The CDR3 runs from the conserved cysteine through the conserved F or W. The order of the fields is clone size, D gene, J gene, V gene, CDR3 protein, CDR3 DNA. The D gene is left open where the match is weak. Expanded clones get a size class; other rows say once, few or many, or leave the size out.

clone size: -; D gene: TRBD2; J gene: TRBJ2-7; V gene: TRBV4-2; CDR3 protein: CASSQDLGLAEFSSYEQYF; CDR3 DNA: TGTGCCAGCAGCCAAGATCTAGGGCTAGCGGAGTTCAGCTCCTACGAGCAGTACTTC
clone size: -; D gene: -; J gene: TRBJ2-3; V gene: TRBV2; CDR3 protein: CASRIQQDTDTQYF; CDR3 DNA: TGTGCCAGCAGGATACAGCAGGACACAGATACGCAGTATTTT
clone size: -; D gene: -; J gene: TRBJ1-5; V gene: TRBV30; CDR3 protein: CAWDTGRSNQPQHF; CDR3 DNA: TGTGCCTGGGATACAGGGAGAAGCAATCAGCCCCAGCATTTT
clone size: -; D gene: TRBD2; J gene: TRBJ2-2; V gene: TRBV10-3; CDR3 protein: CAISEQSGISGELFF; CDR3 DNA: TGTGCCATCAGTGAACAAAGCGGGATATCCGGGGAGCTGTTTTTT
clone size: -; D gene: TRBD1; J gene: TRBJ1-6; V gene: TRBV2; CDR3 protein: CASSETGQGSSPLHF; CDR3 DNA: TGTGCCAGCAGTGAAACAGGACAGGGCAGTTCACCCCTCCACTTT
clone size: -; D gene: -; J gene: TRBJ1-1; V gene: TRBV28; CDR3 protein: CASLRGWNTEAFF; CDR3 DNA: TGTGCCAGCCTGCGGGGTTGGAACACTGAAGCTTTCTTT
clone size: once; D gene: -; J gene: TRBJ1-1; V gene: TRBV5-1; CDR3 protein: CASSLGGRVYTEAFF; CDR3 DNA: TGCGCCAGCAGCTTGGGCGGGCGGGTCTACACTGAAGCTTTCTTT
clone size: -; D gene: TRBD1; J gene: TRBJ1-1; V gene: TRBV29-1; CDR3 protein: CSVKQGSHQNTEAFF; CDR3 DNA: TGCAGCGTCAAACAGGGGTCCCACCAAAACACTGAAGCTTTCTTT
clone size: -; D gene: TRBD2; J gene: TRBJ2-1; V gene: TRBV7-2; CDR3 protein: CASSLAGTSGRRGEQFF; CDR3 DNA: TGTGCCAGCAGCTTAGCGGGGACTAGCGGGAGAAGAGGTGAGCAGTTCTTC
clone size: -; D gene: TRBD1; J gene: TRBJ2-2; V gene: TRBV3-1/TRBV3-2; CDR3 protein: CASSPGQGPSNTGELFF; CDR3 DNA: TGTGCCAGCAGCCCGGGACAGGGGCCTTCGAACACCGGGGAGCTGTTTTTT
clone size: -; D gene: TRBD1; J gene: TRBJ1-1; V gene: TRBV6-5; CDR3 protein: CASSYGDRGNEAFF; CDR3 DNA: TGTGCCAGCAGTTATGGGGACAGGGGCAATGAAGCTTTCTTT
clone size: -; D gene: -; J gene: TRBJ1-4; V gene: TRBV2; CDR3 protein: CASSEWAANEKLFF; CDR3 DNA: TGTGCCAGCAGTGAGTGGGCAGCTAATGAAAAACTGTTTTTT
clone size: -; D gene: -; J gene: TRBJ1-5; V gene: TRBV5-5; CDR3 protein: CASSLAGGGNQPQHF; CDR3 DNA: TGTGCCAGCAGCTTGGCTGGGGGCGGCAATCAGCCCCAGCATTTT
clone size: -; D gene: TRBD2; J gene: TRBJ2-7; V gene: TRBV7-2; CDR3 protein: CASRPSGTYEQYF; CDR3 DNA: TGTGCCAGCAGACCTAGCGGGACCTACGAGCAGTACTTC
clone size: -; D gene: -; J gene: TRBJ1-6; V gene: TRBV27; CDR3 protein: CASSTGSSYNSPLHF; CDR3 DNA: TGTGCCAGCAGTACAGGGAGCTCCTATAATTCACCCCTCCACTTT
clone size: -; D gene: TRBD1; J gene: TRBJ1-3; V gene: TRBV4-1; CDR3 protein: CASSQDTGQVLSGNTIYF; CDR3 DNA: TGCGCCAGCAGCCAAGATACTGGACAGGTGCTCTCTGGAAACACCATATATTTT
clone size: -; D gene: -; J gene: TRBJ1-5; V gene: TRBV30; CDR3 protein: CAWSSARISNQPQHF; CDR3 DNA: TGTGCCTGGTCCTCCGCGAGGATTAGCAATCAGCCCCAGCATTTT
clone size: -; D gene: -; J gene: TRBJ1-5; V gene: TRBV27; CDR3 protein: CASSPKLEYYSNQPQHF; CDR3 DNA: TGTGCCAGCAGCCCGAAACTAGAGTATTATAGCAATCAGCCCCAGCATTTT
clone size: -; D gene: TRBD1; J gene: TRBJ1-2; V gene: TRBV4-2; CDR3 protein: CASSQDAGRGLWGYTF; CDR3 DNA: TGTGCCAGCAGCCAAGATGCTGGCAGGGGGTTGTGGGGCTACACCTTC
clone size: -; D gene: -; J gene: TRBJ1-5; V gene: TRBV24-1; CDR3 protein: CATSVGRGMPQHF; CDR3 DNA: TGTGCCACCAGTGTCGGCCGGGGGATGCCCCAGCATTTT
clone size: -; D gene: TRBD1; J gene: TRBJ1-6; V gene: TRBV27; CDR3 protein: CASSSPNRGYNSPLHF; CDR3 DNA: TGTGCCAGCAGTTCCCCCAACAGGGGGTATAATTCACCCCTCCACTTT
clone size: -; D gene: -; J gene: TRBJ2-2; V gene: TRBV9; CDR3 protein: CASSDAGNTGELFF; CDR3 DNA: TGTGCCAGCAGCGATGCAGGGAACACCGGGGAGCTGTTTTTT
clone size: -; D gene: -; J gene: TRBJ1-2; V gene: TRBV19; CDR3 protein: CASSISNQGYYGYTF; CDR3 DNA: TGTGCCAGTAGTATCTCCAACCAGGGATACTATGGCTACACCTTC
clone size: -; D gene: -; J gene: TRBJ2-7; V gene: TRBV5-4; CDR3 protein: CASSLGPRSYEQYF; CDR3 DNA: TGTGCCAGCAGCTTGGGGCCCCGCTCCTACGAGCAGTACTTC
clone size: -; D gene: -; J gene: TRBJ2-7; V gene: TRBV28; CDR3 protein: CASSLVAGLIYEQYF; CDR3 DNA: TGTGCCAGCAGTTTAGTGGCAGGGCTCATCTACGAGCAGTACTTC
clone size: once; D gene: -; J gene: TRBJ2-2; V gene: TRBV6-5; CDR3 protein: CASGWRDYTGELFF; CDR3 DNA: TGTGCCAGCGGGTGGCGGGACTACACCGGGGAGCTGTTTTTT
clone size: -; D gene: -; J gene: TRBJ2-3; V gene: TRBV28; CDR3 protein: CASSLGGTDTQYF; CDR3 DNA: TGTGCCAGCAGTTTGGGGGGTACAGATACGCAGTATTTT
clone size: -; D gene: -; J gene: TRBJ1-1; V gene: TRBV6-5; CDR3 protein: CASSKIDRSTEAFF; CDR3 DNA: TGTGCCAGCAGCAAAATCGACAGGTCCACTGAAGCTTTCTTT
clone size: -; D gene: TRBD1; J gene: TRBJ1-5; V gene: TRBV5-5; CDR3 protein: CASGWGQGAAGQHF; CDR3 DNA: TGTGCCAGCGGGTGGGGACAGGGGGCGGCTGGGCAGCATTTT
clone size: -; D gene: -; J gene: TRBJ2-3; V gene: TRBV7-9; CDR3 protein: CASSLLGDSTDTQYF; CDR3 DNA: TGTGCCAGCAGCTTACTCGGGGATTCCACAGATACGCAGTATTTT
clone size: -; D gene: TRBD1; J gene: TRBJ1-2; V gene: TRBV7-8; CDR3 protein: CASSPSWGQGDFGYTF; CDR3 DNA: TGTGCCAGCAGCCCCAGCTGGGGACAGGGGGATTTTGGCTACACCTTC
clone size: -; D gene: -; J gene: TRBJ2-3; V gene: TRBV30; CDR3 protein: CAWSTDTGIETDTQYF; CDR3 DNA: TGTGCCTGGAGTACGGATACGGGGATCGAAACAGATACGCAGTATTTT
clone size: many; D gene: TRBD1; J gene: TRBJ1-1; V gene: TRBV3-1/TRBV3-2; CDR3 protein: CASGGQGSNTEAFF; CDR3 DNA: TGTGCTAGCGGGGGACAGGGGTCGAACACTGAAGCTTTCTTT
clone size: -; D gene: TRBD1; J gene: TRBJ1-2; V gene: TRBV27; CDR3 protein: CASSWTGLYGYTF; CDR3 DNA: TGTGCCAGCAGTTGGACAGGCCTATATGGCTACACCTTC
clone size: -; D gene: TRBD1; J gene: TRBJ1-6; V gene: TRBV30; CDR3 protein: CAWGGTGGSPLHF; CDR3 DNA: TGTGCCTGGGGCGGGACAGGGGGTTCACCCCTCCACTTT
clone size: -; D gene: TRBD2; J gene: TRBJ2-7; V gene: TRBV7-2; CDR3 protein: CASSLLTGLAGGYEQYF; CDR3 DNA: TGTGCCAGCAGCCTACTTACAGGACTAGCGGGAGGGTACGAGCAGTACTTC
clone size: -; D gene: TRBD2; J gene: TRBJ2-5; V gene: TRBV7-3; CDR3 protein: CASSRTGTSGETQYF; CDR3 DNA: TGTGCCAGCAGCCGGACCGGGACTAGCGGGGAGACCCAGTACTTC
clone size: -; D gene: TRBD1; J gene: TRBJ1-1; V gene: TRBV19; CDR3 protein: CASSARQGVNTEAFF; CDR3 DNA: TGTGCCAGTAGTGCACGACAGGGGGTGAACACTGAAGCTTTCTTT
clone size: -; D gene: TRBD1; J gene: TRBJ2-7; V gene: TRBV7-8; CDR3 protein: CASSLQGADEQYF; CDR3 DNA: TGTGCCAGCAGCTTACAGGGGGCAGACGAGCAGTACTTC
clone size: once; D gene: -; J gene: TRBJ2-7; V gene: TRBV6-1; CDR3 protein: CASSEEIWDTYEQYF; CDR3 DNA: TGTGCCAGCAGTGAAGAAATTTGGGACACGTACGAGCAGTACTTC
clone size: -; D gene: -; J gene: TRBJ1-3; V gene: TRBV25-1; CDR3 protein: CASSHRVSGNTIYF; CDR3 DNA: TGTGCCAGCAGCCACAGGGTCTCGGGAAACACCATATATTTT
clone size: -; D gene: TRBD1; J gene: TRBJ1-2; V gene: TRBV4-1; CDR3 protein: CASSQGAGQGHGYTF; CDR3 DNA: TGCGCCAGCAGCCAAGGGGCGGGACAGGGACATGGCTACACCTTC
clone size: -; D gene: -; J gene: TRBJ2-7; V gene: TRBV3-1/TRBV3-2; CDR3 protein: CASSQVGGTYEQYF; CDR3 DNA: TGTGCCAGCAGCCAAGTGGGAGGCACCTACGAGCAGTACTTC
clone size: -; D gene: -; J gene: TRBJ2-7; V gene: TRBV5-1; CDR3 protein: CASSLALNSGEQYF; CDR3 DNA: TGCGCCAGCAGCTTGGCCTTGAATTCCGGCGAGCAGTACTTC
clone size: -; D gene: TRBD2; J gene: TRBJ2-7; V gene: TRBV19; CDR3 protein: CASSMGTSGRYEQYF; CDR3 DNA: TGTGCCAGTAGTATGGGGACTAGCGGGAGGTACGAGCAGTACTTC